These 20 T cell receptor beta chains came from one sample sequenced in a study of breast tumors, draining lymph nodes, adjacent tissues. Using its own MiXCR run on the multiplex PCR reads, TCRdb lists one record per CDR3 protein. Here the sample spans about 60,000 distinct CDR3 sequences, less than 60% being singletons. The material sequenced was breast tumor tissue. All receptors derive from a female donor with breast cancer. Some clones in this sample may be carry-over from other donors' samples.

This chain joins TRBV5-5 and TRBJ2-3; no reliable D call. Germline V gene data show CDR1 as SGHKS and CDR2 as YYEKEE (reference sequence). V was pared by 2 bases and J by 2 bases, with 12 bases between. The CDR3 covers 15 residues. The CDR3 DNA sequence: TGTGCCAGCAGCTTAGAGAACAGATTCACAGATACGCAGTATTTT. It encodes CASSLENRFTDTQYF.

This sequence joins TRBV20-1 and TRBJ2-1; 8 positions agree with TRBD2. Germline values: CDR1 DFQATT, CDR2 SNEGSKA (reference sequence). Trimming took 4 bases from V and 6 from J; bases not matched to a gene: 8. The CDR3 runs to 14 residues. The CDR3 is CSATPGGAINEQFF. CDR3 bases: TGCAGTGCTACCCCCGGGGGGGCCATCAATGAGCAGTTCTTC.

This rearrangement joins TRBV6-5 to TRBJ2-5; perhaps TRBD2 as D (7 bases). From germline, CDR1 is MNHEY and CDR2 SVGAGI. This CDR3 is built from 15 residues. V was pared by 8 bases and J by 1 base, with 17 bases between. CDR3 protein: CASRLGAGAQETQYF. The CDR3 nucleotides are TGTGCCAGCCGCCTGGGCGCGGGGGCCCAAGAGACCCAGTACTTC.

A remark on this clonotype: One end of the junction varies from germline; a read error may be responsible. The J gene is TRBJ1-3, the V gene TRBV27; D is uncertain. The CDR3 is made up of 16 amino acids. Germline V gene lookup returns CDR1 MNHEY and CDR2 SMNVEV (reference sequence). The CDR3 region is CASSLKYGSSGSTIYF. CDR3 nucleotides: TGTGCCAGCAGTTTAAAATATGGCAGCTCTGGAAGCACCATATATTTT.

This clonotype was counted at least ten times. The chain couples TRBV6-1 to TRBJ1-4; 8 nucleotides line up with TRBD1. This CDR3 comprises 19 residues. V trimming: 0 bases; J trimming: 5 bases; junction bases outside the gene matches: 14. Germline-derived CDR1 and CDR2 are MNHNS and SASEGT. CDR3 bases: TGTGCCAGCAGTGAAGCGAAGAGGTGGGGGACAGGAACAAATGAAAAACTGTTTTTT. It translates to CASSEAKRWGTGTNEKLFF.

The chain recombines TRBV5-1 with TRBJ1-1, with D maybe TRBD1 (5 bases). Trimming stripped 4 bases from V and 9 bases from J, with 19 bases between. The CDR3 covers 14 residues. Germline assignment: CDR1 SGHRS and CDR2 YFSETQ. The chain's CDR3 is CASSPSGTLRQAFF. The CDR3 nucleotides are TGCGCCAGCAGCCCATCCGGGACCCTAAGGCAAGCTTTCTTT.

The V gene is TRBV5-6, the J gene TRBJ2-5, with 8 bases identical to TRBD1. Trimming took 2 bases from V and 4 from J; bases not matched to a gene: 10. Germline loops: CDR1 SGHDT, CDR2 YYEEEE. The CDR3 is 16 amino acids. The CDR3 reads CASSFLDRVRAETQYF. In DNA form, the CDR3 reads TGTGCCAGCAGCTTTTTGGACAGGGTGAGGGCAGAGACCCAGTACTTC.

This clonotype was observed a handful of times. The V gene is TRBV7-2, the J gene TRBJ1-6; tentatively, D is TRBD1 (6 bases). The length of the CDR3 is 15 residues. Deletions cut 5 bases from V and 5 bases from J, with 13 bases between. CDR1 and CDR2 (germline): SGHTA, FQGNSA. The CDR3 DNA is TGTGCCAGCAGCCCTCAGAGGGGGGATAATTCACCCCTCCACTTT. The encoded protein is CASSPQRGDNSPLHF.

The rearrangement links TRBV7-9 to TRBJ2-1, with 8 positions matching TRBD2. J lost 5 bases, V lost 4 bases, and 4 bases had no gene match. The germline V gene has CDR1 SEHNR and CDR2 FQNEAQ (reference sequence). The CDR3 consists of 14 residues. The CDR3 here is CASSWTSSNNEQFF. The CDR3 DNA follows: TGTGCCAGCAGCTGGACTAGCAGCAACAATGAGCAGTTCTTC.

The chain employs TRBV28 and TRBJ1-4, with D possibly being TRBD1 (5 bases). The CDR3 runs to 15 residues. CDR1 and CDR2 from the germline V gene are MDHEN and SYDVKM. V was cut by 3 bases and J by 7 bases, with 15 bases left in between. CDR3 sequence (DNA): TGTGCCAGCAGTTTCCTGGCCTGGGGCGGTGAAAAACTGTTTTTT. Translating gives CASSFLAWGGEKLFF.

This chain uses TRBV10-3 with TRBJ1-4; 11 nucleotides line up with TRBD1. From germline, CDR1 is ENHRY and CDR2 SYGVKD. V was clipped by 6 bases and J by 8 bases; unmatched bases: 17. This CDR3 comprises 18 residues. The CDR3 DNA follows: TGTGCCATCAGCCCCCGGGCGGGACAGGGGGTCGTTCAAGAAAAACTGTTTTTT. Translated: CAISPRAGQGVVQEKLFF.

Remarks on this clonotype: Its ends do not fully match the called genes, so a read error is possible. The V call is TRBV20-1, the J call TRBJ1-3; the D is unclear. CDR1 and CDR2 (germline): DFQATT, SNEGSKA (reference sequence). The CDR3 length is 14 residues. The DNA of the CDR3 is TGCAGTGCTAGCGCAGGCCCGGCTGGAACCACCATATATTTT. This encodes CSASAGPAGTTIYF.

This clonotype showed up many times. CDR3 nucleotides: TGCGCCAGCAGCCGCCGGACTAGCGGGGGGGCCAGGGAGACCCAGTACTTC. It codes for CASSRRTSGGARETQYF. J is TRBJ2-5 and V is TRBV5-1, with 15 bases fitting TRBD2. Unmatched junction bases numbered 9, after V lost 4 bases and J lost 5 bases. The germline V gene encodes CDR1 SGHRS and CDR2 YFSETQ. The CDR3 runs to 17 residues.

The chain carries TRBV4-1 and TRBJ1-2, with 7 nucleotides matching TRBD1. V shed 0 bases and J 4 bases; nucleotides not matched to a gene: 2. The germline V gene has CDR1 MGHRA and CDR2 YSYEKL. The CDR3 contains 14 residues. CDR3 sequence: CASSQEDRPYGYTF. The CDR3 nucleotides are TGCGCCAGCAGCCAAGAGGACAGGCCCTATGGCTACACCTTC.

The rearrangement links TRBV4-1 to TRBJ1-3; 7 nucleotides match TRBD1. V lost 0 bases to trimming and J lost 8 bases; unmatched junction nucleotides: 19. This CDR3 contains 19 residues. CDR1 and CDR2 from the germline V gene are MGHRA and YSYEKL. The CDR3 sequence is CASSQERTGLLNYGYTIYF. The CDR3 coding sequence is TGCGCCAGCAGCCAAGAGAGGACAGGATTACTTAACTATGGCTACACCATATATTTT.

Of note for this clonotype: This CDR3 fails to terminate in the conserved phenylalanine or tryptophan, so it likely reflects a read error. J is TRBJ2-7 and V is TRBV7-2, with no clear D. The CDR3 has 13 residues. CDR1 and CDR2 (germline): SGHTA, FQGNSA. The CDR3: CASSQSDSYGQYL. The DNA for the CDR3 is TGTGCCAGCAGCCAAAGTGACTCCTACGGGCAGTACCTC.

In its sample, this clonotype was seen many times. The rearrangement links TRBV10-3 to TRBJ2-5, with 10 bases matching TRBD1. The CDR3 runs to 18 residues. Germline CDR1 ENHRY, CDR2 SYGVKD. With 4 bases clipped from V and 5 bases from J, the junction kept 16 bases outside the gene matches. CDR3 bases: TGTGCCATCAGTGGACAGGGGGCGAATTTACTGGCGCGGGAGACCCAGTACTTC. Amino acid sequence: CAISGQGANLLARETQYF.

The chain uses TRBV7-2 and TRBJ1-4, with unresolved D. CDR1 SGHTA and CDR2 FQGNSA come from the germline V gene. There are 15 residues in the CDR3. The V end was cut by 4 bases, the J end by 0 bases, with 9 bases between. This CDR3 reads CASSSNGATNEKLFF. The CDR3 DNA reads TGTGCCAGCAGCTCAAATGGGGCAACTAATGAAAAACTGTTTTTT. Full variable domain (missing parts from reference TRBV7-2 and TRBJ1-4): GAGVSQSPSNKVTEKGKDVELRCDPISGHTALYWYRQSLGQGLEFLIYFQGNSAPDKSGLPSDRFSAERTGGSVSTLTIQRTQQEDSAVYLCASSSNGATNEKLFFGSGTQLSVL.

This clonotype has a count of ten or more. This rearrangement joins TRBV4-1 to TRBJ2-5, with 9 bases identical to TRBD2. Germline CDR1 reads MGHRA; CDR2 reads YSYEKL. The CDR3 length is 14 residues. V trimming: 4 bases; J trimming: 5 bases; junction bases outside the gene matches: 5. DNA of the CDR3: TGCGCCAGCAGCCGCGGGGGGGCTTATGAGACCCAGTACTTC. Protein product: CASSRGGAYETQYF.

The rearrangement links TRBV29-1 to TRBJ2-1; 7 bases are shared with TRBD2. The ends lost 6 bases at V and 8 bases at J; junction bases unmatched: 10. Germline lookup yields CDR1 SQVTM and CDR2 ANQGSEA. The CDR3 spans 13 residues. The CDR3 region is CSVGSGIGDEQFF. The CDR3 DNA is TGCAGCGTAGGAAGCGGGATCGGGGATGAGCAGTTCTTC.